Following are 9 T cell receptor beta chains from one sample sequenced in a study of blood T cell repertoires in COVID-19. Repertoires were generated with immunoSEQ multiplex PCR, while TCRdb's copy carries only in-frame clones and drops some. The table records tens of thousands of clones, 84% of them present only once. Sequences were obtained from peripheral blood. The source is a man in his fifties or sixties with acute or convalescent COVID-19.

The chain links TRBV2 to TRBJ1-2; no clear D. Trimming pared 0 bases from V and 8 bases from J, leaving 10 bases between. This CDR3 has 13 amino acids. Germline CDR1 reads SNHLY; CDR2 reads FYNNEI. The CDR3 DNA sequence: TGTGCCAGCAGTGAAGCAGCTGGGAGAGGCTACACCTTC. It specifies CASSEAAGRGYTF.

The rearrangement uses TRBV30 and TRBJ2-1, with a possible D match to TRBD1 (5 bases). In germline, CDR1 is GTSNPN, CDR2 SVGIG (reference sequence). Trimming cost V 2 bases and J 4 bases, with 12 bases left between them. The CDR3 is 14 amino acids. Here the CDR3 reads CAWSSGLSYNEQFF. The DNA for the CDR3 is TGTGCCTGGAGTTCAGGGCTGAGTTACAATGAGCAGTTCTTC. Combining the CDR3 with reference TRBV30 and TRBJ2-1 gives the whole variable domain SQTIHQWPATLVQPVGSPLSLECTVEGTSNPNLYWYRQAAGRGLQLLFYSVGIGQISSEVPQNLSASRPQDRQFILSSKKLLLSDSGFYLCAWSSGLSYNEQFFGPGTRLTVL.

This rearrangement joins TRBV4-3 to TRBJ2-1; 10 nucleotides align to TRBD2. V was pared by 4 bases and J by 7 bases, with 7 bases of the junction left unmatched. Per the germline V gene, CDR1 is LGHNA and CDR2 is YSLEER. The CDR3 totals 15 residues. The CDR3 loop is CASSPGLARGNEQFF. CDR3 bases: TGCGCCAGCAGCCCGGGACTAGCGAGAGGGAATGAGCAGTTCTTC.

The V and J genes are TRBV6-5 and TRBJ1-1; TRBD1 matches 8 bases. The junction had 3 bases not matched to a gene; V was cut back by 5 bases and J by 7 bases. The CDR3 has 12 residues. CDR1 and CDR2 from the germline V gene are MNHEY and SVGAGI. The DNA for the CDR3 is TGTGCCAGCAGTCCGGGACAGGTTGAAGCTTTCTTT. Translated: CASSPGQVEAFF.

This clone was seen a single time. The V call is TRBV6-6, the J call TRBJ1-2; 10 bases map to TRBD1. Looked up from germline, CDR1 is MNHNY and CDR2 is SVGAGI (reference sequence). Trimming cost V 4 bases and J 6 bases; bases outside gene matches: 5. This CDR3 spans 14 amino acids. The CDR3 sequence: CASSWGQGLDGYTF. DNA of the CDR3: TGTGCCAGCAGTTGGGGACAGGGGTTAGATGGCTACACCTTC.

In DNA form, the CDR3 reads TGCGCCAGCAGCTGGTCGGGACTAGTATTATACAATGAGCAGTTCTTC. This sequence encodes CASSWSGLVLYNEQFF. This rearrangement joins TRBV4-1 to TRBJ2-1; 8 positions match TRBD2. Looked up from germline, CDR1 is MGHRA and CDR2 is YSYEKL. V dropped 5 bases and J dropped 4; count of bases not matched to a gene: 10. The CDR3 totals 16 residues.

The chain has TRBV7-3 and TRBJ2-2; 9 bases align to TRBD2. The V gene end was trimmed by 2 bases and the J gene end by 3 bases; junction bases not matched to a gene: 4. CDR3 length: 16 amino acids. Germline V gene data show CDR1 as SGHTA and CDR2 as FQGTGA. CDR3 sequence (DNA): TGTGCCAGCAGCTTAGGTGGGACTAGCTACACCGGGGAGCTGTTTTTT. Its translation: CASSLGGTSYTGELFF.

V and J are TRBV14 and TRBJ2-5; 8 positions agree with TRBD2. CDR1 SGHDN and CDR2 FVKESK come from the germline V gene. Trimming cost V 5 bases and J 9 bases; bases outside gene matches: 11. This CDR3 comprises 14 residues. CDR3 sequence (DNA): TGTGCCAGCAGCTCCCCTTCCCGGGGGGGGCCCCAGTACTTC. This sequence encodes CASSSPSRGGPQYF.

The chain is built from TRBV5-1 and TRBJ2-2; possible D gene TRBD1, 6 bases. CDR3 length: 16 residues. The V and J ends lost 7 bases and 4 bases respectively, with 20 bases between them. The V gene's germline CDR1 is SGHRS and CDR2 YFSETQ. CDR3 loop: CASAPGAGDPTGELFF. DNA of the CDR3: TGCGCCAGCGCCCCCGGGGCAGGGGATCCCACCGGGGAGCTGTTTTTT.